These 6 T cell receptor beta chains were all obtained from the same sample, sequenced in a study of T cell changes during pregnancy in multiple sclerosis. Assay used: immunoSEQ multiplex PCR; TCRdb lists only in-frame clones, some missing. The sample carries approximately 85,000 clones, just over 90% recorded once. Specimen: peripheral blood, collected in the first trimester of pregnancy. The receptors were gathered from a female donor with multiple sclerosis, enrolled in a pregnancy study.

CDR3 protein: CSVARRMWGESSYNEQFF. The CDR3, as DNA: TGCAGCGTGGCCCGCCGGATGTGGGGCGAGAGCTCCTACAATGAGCAGTTCTTC. The genes are TRBV29-1 and TRBJ2-1; possibly TRBD1 for D (5 bases). With 6 bases removed from V and 0 bases from J, the gap between germline ends came to 24 bases. The CDR3 extends over 18 amino acids. Germline CDR1 and CDR2: SQVTM and ANQGSEA.

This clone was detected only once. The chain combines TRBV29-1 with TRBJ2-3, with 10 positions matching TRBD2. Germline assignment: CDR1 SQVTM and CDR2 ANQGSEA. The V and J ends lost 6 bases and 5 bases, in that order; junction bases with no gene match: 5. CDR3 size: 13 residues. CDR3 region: CSVSGRAGDTQYF. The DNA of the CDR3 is TGCAGCGTAAGCGGGAGGGCTGGAGATACGCAGTATTTT.

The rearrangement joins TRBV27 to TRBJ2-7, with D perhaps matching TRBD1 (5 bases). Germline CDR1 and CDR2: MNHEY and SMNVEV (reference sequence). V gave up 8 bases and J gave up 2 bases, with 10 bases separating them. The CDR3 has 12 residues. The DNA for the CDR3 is TGTGCCAGCTTCGACAGCCCCTACGAGCAGTACTTC. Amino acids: CASFDSPYEQYF.

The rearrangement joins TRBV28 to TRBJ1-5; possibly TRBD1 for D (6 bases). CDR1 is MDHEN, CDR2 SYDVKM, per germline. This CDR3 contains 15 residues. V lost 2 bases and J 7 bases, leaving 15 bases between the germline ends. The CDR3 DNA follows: TGTGCCAGCAGTTTAGGGGGGCGGGGAGGGCAGCCCCAGCATTTT. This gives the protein CASSLGGRGGQPQHF.

The CDR3 sequence is CASSSGTGKGLKYF. Written as DNA, the CDR3 is TGTGCCAGCAGCTCCGGGACAGGGAAAGGTTTGAAGTACTTC. The V and J genes are TRBV27 and TRBJ2-7; 9 positions match TRBD1. This CDR3 is 14 amino acids long. From germline, CDR1 is MNHEY and CDR2 SMNVEV (reference sequence). Unmatched junction bases numbered 14, after V lost 6 bases and J lost 11 bases.

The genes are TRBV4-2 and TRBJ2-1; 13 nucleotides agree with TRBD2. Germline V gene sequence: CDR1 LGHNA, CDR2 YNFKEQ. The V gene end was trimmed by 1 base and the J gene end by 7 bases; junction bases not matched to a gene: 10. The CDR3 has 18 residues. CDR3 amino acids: CASSQAGTSGGARNEQFF. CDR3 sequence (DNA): TGTGCCAGCAGCCAAGCAGGAACTAGCGGGGGGGCAAGGAATGAGCAGTTCTTC.